This T cell receptor (beta chain) stems from a study of shared clonotypes between healthy human individuals. Study-level information: CD4 naive cells filled three plates per donor, CD4 memory three, CD8 naive two and CD8 memory one. Study-level points and caveats: Several donors held approximately 5% of naive CD4 clonotypes in common. Generation probability values for non-shared clonotypes were lower than those for clonotypes shared by all four donors.

CD4+ cell separation produced CD45RA+ naive and CD45RA-negative memory subsets. Libraries were prepared by immunoSEQ multiplex PCR; TCRdb keeps only in-frame clonotypes and omits some of them. The top ten hold 0.067% of the sample, which has some 200,000 clones, 90% to 95% seen once. As for this clone: Antigen specificity is unknown.

The CDR3 is 15 amino acids. Germline CDR1 and CDR2: SGHRS and YFSETQ. The TCR was taken from a woman in her 30s in good health. The chain uses TRBV5-1 and TRBJ2-5; 8 positions agree with TRBD1. The tail of the sequence fits TRBJ2-7 better, so the J call may be wrong. Sample: naive CD4+ T cells sorted from blood. Specified subset: CD45RA+ positively selected. In DNA, the CDR3 is TGCGCCAGCAGCATGACAGGGGAGGATCCCTACGAGCAGTACTTC. Its translation: CASSMTGEDPYEQYF.